The clone carrying this T cell receptor beta chain was detected ten times or more. The data were obtained in a study of early T cells in non-severe SARS-CoV-2 infection. CDR1 is DFQATT, CDR2 SNEGSKA, per germline (reference sequence). There are 16 residues in the CDR3. The V and J ends lost 2 bases and 5 bases, in that order; junction bases with no gene match: 10. Individual cDNA molecules received unique molecular identifiers during library preparation. In TCRdb, the 5' RACE reads were re-called with MiXCR into one record per CDR3 protein. Seen here are roughly 83,000 distinct CDR3 sequences, 12% observed once, and the top ten hold approximately 4%.

The chain carries TRBV20-1 and TRBJ1-2; TRBD1 matches at 11 bases. The sample consisted of whole blood, taken at baseline. The receptor comes from an adult who was a healthcare worker with PCR-confirmed SARS-CoV-2 infection or an uninfected control (not recorded which). CDR3 nucleotides: TGCAGTGCTAGAAGTGCTGGGGACAGGGGGTTTTATGGCTACACCTTC. It encodes CSARSAGDRGFYGYTF.